These 14 T cell receptor beta chains originate from one sample sequenced in a study of shared clonotypes between healthy human individuals. The table came from immunoSEQ multiplex PCR; TCRdb's copy has only in-frame clones and leaves some out. The sample lists over 2 million clones, roughly 94% occurring once. The sample was naive CD4+ T cells sorted from blood. Subset meaning: CD45RA+ positively selected. Every receptor here comes from a man between 18 and 35 years old in good health.

This clone was seen at least ten times. DNA of the CDR3: TGTGCCAGCAGCCCTGACTGGGATCAGCCCCAGCATTTT. Its translation: CASSPDWDQPQHF. J is TRBJ1-5 and V is TRBV7-9; D unclear. The CDR3 is 13 residues long. Trimming pared 5 bases from V and 5 bases from J, leaving 10 bases between. Germline V gene lookup returns CDR1 SEHNR and CDR2 FQNEAQ (reference sequence).

The chain couples TRBV12-5 to TRBJ2-2, with D perhaps matching TRBD1 (7 bases). The CDR3 loop spans 12 amino acids. Per germline, CDR1 LGHNT and CDR2 FRNRAP. CDR3 DNA: TGTGCCCAGGGGGGATTCACCGGGGAGCTGTTTTTT. This encodes CAQGGFTGELFF.

The chain carries TRBV7-2 and TRBJ2-5; unclear D gene. This CDR3 has 15 residues. Germline V gene lookup returns CDR1 SGHTA and CDR2 FQGNSA. V shed 1 base and J shed 2 bases, with 11 bases lying between them. CDR3 protein: CASSLGMAPQETQYF. CDR3 in DNA: TGTGCCAGCAGCTTAGGAATGGCCCCTCAAGAGACCCAGTACTTC. Using reference TRBV7-2 and TRBJ2-5 for the parts outside the CDR3, the full variable domain is GAGVSQSPSNKVTEKGKDVELRCDPISGHTALYWYRQSLGQGLEFLIYFQGNSAPDKSGLPSDRFSAERTGGSVSTLTIQRTQQEDSAVYLCASSLGMAPQETQYFGPGTRLLVL.

A note on this clone: The sample has other DNA sequences that encode this CDR3 too. The chain couples TRBV5-6 to TRBJ1-3; no definite D call. V shed 0 bases and J shed 1 base, with 5 bases lying between them. This CDR3 contains 14 residues. Germline CDR1 is SGHDT and CDR2 is YYEEEE. CDR3: CASSLVGSGNTIYF. DNA of the CDR3: TGTGCCAGCAGCTTGGTAGGTTCTGGAAACACCATATATTTT.

The chain uses TRBV10-2 and TRBJ1-4, with TRBD1 matching 7 bases. V lost 6 bases and J lost 4; bases outside the gene matches: 8. The CDR3 is made up of 15 amino acids. Germline V gene lookup returns CDR1 WSHSY and CDR2 SAAADI. CDR3 sequence reads: CASRITGAGNEKLFF. For the CDR3, the DNA is TGCGCCAGCAGGATCACAGGGGCCGGTAATGAAAAACTGTTTTTT.

CDR3 sequence (DNA): TGTGCCAGCAGTGGGGACAGGGCCAACACCGGGGAGCTGTTTTTT. Amino acids: CASSGDRANTGELFF. The rearrangement joins TRBV25-1 to TRBJ2-2, with 9 nucleotides matching TRBD1. Losses at the gene ends were 4 bases for V and 2 bases for J; bases not matched to a gene: 2. The CDR3 contains 15 residues. Germline assignment: CDR1 MGHDK and CDR2 SYGVNS.

This clone was recorded only once. The chain links TRBV11-2 to TRBJ1-2; TRBD1 agrees at 10 bases. This CDR3 is built from 16 residues. CDR1 is SGHAT, CDR2 FQNNGV, per germline. V lost 3 bases to trimming and J lost 0 bases; unmatched junction nucleotides: 4. The CDR3 sequence is CASSFSGTGANYGYTF. The DNA for the CDR3 is TGTGCCAGCAGCTTCTCCGGGACAGGGGCTAACTATGGCTACACCTTC.

V and J are TRBV9 and TRBJ1-3; D call uncertain. Germline CDR1 SGDLS, CDR2 YYNGEE. Between the trimmed V and J ends, which lost 0 bases and 3 bases, there was a span of 7 bases. The CDR3 covers 14 residues. The CDR3 DNA reads TGTGCCAGCAGCGTAGAGTCTTTTGGAAACACCATATATTTT. Translating it yields CASSVESFGNTIYF.

This sequence joins TRBV28 and TRBJ2-3; 7 bases are a match to TRBD2. With V trimmed by 7 bases and J by 8 bases, 18 bases remained unmatched. CDR3 size: 16 residues. Germline CDR1 and CDR2: MDHEN and SYDVKM. The CDR3 region is CASTSGSKARGSTQYF. The CDR3 nucleotides read TGTGCCAGCACCTCAGGGTCCAAGGCGCGGGGGAGTACGCAGTATTTT.

The V call is TRBV30, the J call TRBJ1-2; 7 nucleotides agree with TRBD1. The CDR3 has 14 residues. The V segment lost 4 bases and the J segment 5 bases; nucleotides outside the gene matches: 10. Germline V lookup: CDR1 GTSNPN, CDR2 SVGIG (reference sequence). The CDR3 loop is CAWTSPGRGYGYTF. The DNA for the CDR3 is TGTGCCTGGACTTCCCCGGGCAGGGGGTATGGCTACACCTTC.

A note on this clone: A read error may produce the germline difference seen at one junction end. At the DNA level, this CDR3 is encoded by other sequences in the same sample as well. This rearrangement joins TRBV5-4 to TRBJ2-7; 10 bases line up with TRBD1. The CDR3 runs 15 residues. Germline CDR1 is SGHNT and CDR2 is YYREEE (reference sequence). CDR3 nucleotides: TGTGCCAGCAGTTTGGGACAGGGGAGCTCCTACGAGCAGTACTTC. Residues: CASSLGQGSSYEQYF.

There are a few counts of this clone. The CDR3 spells CASSSEGAGYGYTF. The CDR3 DNA is TGTGCCAGCAGTTCGGAGGGCGCCGGCTATGGCTACACCTTC. The V and J genes are TRBV6-1 and TRBJ1-2; D not certain. The germline V gene encodes CDR1 MNHNS and CDR2 SASEGT. CDR3 size: 14 residues. With 5 bases removed from V and 4 bases from J, the gap between germline ends came to 14 bases.

This clone appeared once. The J gene is TRBJ1-2, the V gene TRBV14, with D perhaps TRBD1 (6 bases). CDR3 length: 16 amino acids. Germline-derived CDR1 and CDR2 are SGHDN and FVKESK. V lost 4 bases and J 3 bases, leaving 18 bases between the germline ends. The CDR3 DNA reads as TGTGCCAGCAGCCCGTCCTGGGGGCAGGGAGACTATGGCTACACCTTC. As protein: CASSPSWGQGDYGYTF. The full variable domain, its missing parts supplied by reference TRBV14 and TRBJ1-2, is EAGVTQFPSHSVIEKGQTVTLRCDPISGHDNLYWYRRVMGKEIKFLLHFVKESKQDESGMPNNRFLAERTGGTYSTLKVQPAELEDSGVYFCASSPSWGQGDYGYTFGSGTRLTVV.

This chain joins TRBV7-9 and TRBJ1-4; 7 bases line up with TRBD1. CDR1 and CDR2 (germline): SEHNR, FQNEAQ (reference sequence). This CDR3 is built from 15 residues. J was trimmed by 8 bases and V by 5 bases; bases with no gene match: 11. The CDR3 coding sequence is TGTGCCAGCAGCCCTATACAGGGGCCGGAGGAAAAACTGTTTTTT. Amino acids: CASSPIQGPEEKLFF.